Listed here is a single T cell receptor beta chain. No antigen is known for it. Within one base of it there is no much larger clone, and no base qualities were kept. This entry belongs to a study of T-cell memory formation after mild COVID-19 (dated by TCRdb to about 2021). About the study as a whole: Most TCR sequence clusters were specific to one of the two donors. In a couple of donors, T-cell clones that expanded and contracted after mild COVID-19 were followed by sequencing TCRalpha and TCRbeta repertoires longitudinally. Two young, previously healthy adult volunteers made up the cohort, one male and one female. Findings and caveats that apply to the study as a whole: Balanced CD4/CD8 phenotypes were observed for clones contracting from day 15 to 85, whereas a bias towards CD4+ was observed for a second wave of clones expanding from day 15 to 37. The study included only a couple of mild cases, and larger cohorts that include severe cases with pre-infection samples were judged to be necessary. Contracting CD4+ clones were found mainly in CM and EM memory subsets, while CD8+ clones were enriched in EMRA. Some responding clones were detected in pre-infection memory, suggesting pre-existing cross-reactive memory T cells joined the SARS-CoV-2 response. The second-wave clones that peaked on day 37 were not confirmed to be SARS-CoV-2 specific.

PBMCs were isolated by Ficoll-Paque density gradient centrifugation. The sample was run on an Illumina NovaSeq 6000. TCRalpha and TCRbeta cDNA libraries were constructed by 5'RACE with constant-segment primers, with sample barcodes and unique molecular identifiers being introduced. RNA was extracted from every sample with Trizol reagent. Amplification of the libraries took two PCR steps, and the second step added a second sample barcode plus Illumina TruSeq adapters. Sequencing of the libraries was done on an Illumina NovaSeq, producing 2 x 150 bp paired-end reads. The original pipeline was this. With migec v1.2.7, reads were demultiplexed and then collapsed into UMI-guided consensus sequences. Using mixcr v2.1.11, the UMI consensuses were aligned to TRA and TRB V and J templates and assembled into clonotypes. Expanded or contracted clonotypes were those called significant by both edgeR and NoisET, with noise models trained on biological replicates. For edgeR calls, the cutoffs were a false discovery rate-adjusted p below 0.01 and a log2 fold-change threshold of 1. As an exploratory analysis of dynamics, max-normalized trajectories of the 1000 most abundant clonotypes were examined by PCA with hierarchical clustering. The CD4 or CD8 phenotype of responding clones was assigned using the separately sequenced CD4+ and CD8+ repertoires. TCRdb reran the public reads through fastp at Q25 and MiXCR, keeping productive beta chains. Each entry is one CDR3 protein sequence, shown with its most common DNA and genes. These V and J calls derive from TCRdb rather than the authors' analysis. For this sample there are 92,000 or so distinct CDR3 sequences; roughly 16% appear just once. The ten most abundant clones make up approximately 40% of the sample.

V is trimmed back by 4 bases and J by 4 bases, and the junction contains 10 bases that no gene match accounts for. The CDR3 runs 16 residues from the cysteine to the phenylalanine. Just CDR3 DNA is preserved here, 48 bases in frame from base 1. The rearrangement combines TRBV12-3 or TRBV12-4 with TRBJ2-1; 7 nucleotides in the junction match TRBD2. Specimen: PBMCs or a T cell subset sorted from them (not recorded which). The sequence was collected from a man aged 18 to 29 who had mild COVID-19 (a few samples of this study predate the infection). The sample titles of this study are shuffled in the database, so cell type and time point are left out; the donor was told from shared clones. The encoded CDR3 is CASSSSGSGFYNEQFF. DNA sequence: TGTGCCAGCAGTTCCTCGGGTAGCGGGTTTTACAATGAGCAGTTCTTC.